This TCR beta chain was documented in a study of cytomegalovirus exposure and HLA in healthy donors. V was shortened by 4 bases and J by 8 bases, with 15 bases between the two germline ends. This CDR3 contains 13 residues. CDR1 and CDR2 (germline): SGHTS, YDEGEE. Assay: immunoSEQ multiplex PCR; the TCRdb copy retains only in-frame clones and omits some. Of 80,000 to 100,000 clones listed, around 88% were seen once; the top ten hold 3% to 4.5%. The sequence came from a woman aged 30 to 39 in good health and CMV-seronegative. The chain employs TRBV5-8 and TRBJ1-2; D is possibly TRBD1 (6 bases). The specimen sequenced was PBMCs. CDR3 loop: CASSHTGTGGYTF. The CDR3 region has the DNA TGTGCCAGCAGCCATACAGGGACCGGCGGCTACACCTTC.